These 6 T cell receptor beta chains share one sample of origin, sequenced in a study of T cell changes during pregnancy in multiple sclerosis. Sequenced by immunoSEQ multiplex PCR; TCRdb stores in-frame clones only, minus some. The sample carries some 77,000 clones, roughly 92% recorded once. The sample in question was peripheral blood, obtained in the second trimester of pregnancy. The source of these receptors is a female donor in good health, enrolled as a control in a pregnancy study.

The CDR3 nucleotides read TGCGCCAGCAGCTTGGCCGCTAGCGGGGCCCAAGAGACCCAGTACTTC. Amino acid sequence: CASSLAASGAQETQYF. The chain combines TRBV5-1 with TRBJ2-5; 9 bases are a match to TRBD2. CDR3 length: 16 amino acids. J was trimmed by 1 base and V by 0 bases; bases with no gene match: 4. Per germline, CDR1 SGHRS and CDR2 YFSETQ.

This chain links TRBV29-1 with TRBJ1-2, with unresolved D. Per the germline V gene, CDR1 is SQVTM and CDR2 is ANQGSEA. There are 13 residues in the CDR3. Trimming took off 5 bases at V and 8 bases at J, with 18 bases between the two ends. The CDR3 bases are TGCAGCGTTTGGGCGACGGTCTTGAGCGGCTACACCTTC. It encodes CSVWATVLSGYTF.

The V call is TRBV19, the J call TRBJ2-2; 7 nucleotides match TRBD1. With 2 bases clipped from V and 6 bases from J, the junction kept 3 bases outside the gene matches. Germline CDR1 reads LNHDA; CDR2 reads SQIVND (reference sequence). This CDR3 contains 14 residues. DNA of the CDR3: TGTGCCAGTAGTATAAGGCAGGGGGCCGGGGAGCTGTTTTTT. It translates to CASSIRQGAGELFF.

The chain joins TRBV6-5 to TRBJ1-5; TRBD1 agrees at 7 bases. The CDR3 totals 14 residues. V was pared by 4 bases and J by 2 bases, with 2 bases of the junction left unmatched. Per germline, CDR1 MNHEY and CDR2 SVGAGI. The DNA for the CDR3 is TGTGCCAGCAGTTCCGACAGGGGCAATCAGCCCCAGCATTTT. It translates to CASSSDRGNQPQHF.

The rearrangement uses TRBV2 and TRBJ2-3; 9 positions match TRBD1. Germline V gene data show CDR1 as SNHLY and CDR2 as FYNNEI. The junction had 9 bases not matched to a gene; V was cut back by 5 bases and J by 6 bases. This CDR3 spans 15 amino acids. DNA of the CDR3: TGTGCCAGCAGTTCCCGGGACAGGGAAGTGGATACGCAGTATTTT. It is translated as CASSSRDREVDTQYF. The whole variable domain, remainder taken from reference TRBV2 and TRBJ2-3, is EPEVTQTPSHQVTQMGQEVILRCVPISNHLYFYWYRQILGQKVEFLVSFYNNEISEKSEIFDDQFSVERPDGSNFTLKIRSTKLEDSAMYFCASSSRDREVDTQYFGPGTRLTVL.

J is TRBJ2-3 and V is TRBV5-4; 8 bases align to TRBD2. The V gene end was trimmed by 0 bases and the J gene end by 4 bases; junction bases not matched to a gene: 4. CDR3 length: 15 amino acids. Germline lookup yields CDR1 SGHNT and CDR2 YYREEE (reference sequence). Here the CDR3 DNA reads TGTGCCAGCAGCTTGGAGGGACTAGATTCAGATACGCAGTATTTT. The encoded protein is CASSLEGLDSDTQYF.